These 14 T cell receptor beta chains share one sample of origin, sequenced in a study of control samples from healthy donors and cancer patients. The data were produced by immunoSEQ multiplex PCR, yet TCRdb's version contains in-frame clones alone and is incomplete. The top ten clones hold over 15% of a sample with some 96,000 clones, approximately 84% of them seen once. Input material: blood. The origin of the receptors is a woman aged 50 to 60 in good health.

V is TRBV6-5 and J is TRBJ2-1; D call uncertain. V shed 6 bases and J shed 1 base, with 13 bases lying between them. Germline loops: CDR1 MNHEY, CDR2 SVGAGI. The CDR3 length is 15 residues. This chain's CDR3 is CASRPDRLSYNEQFF. For the CDR3, the DNA is TGTGCCAGCAGACCAGATAGGCTTTCCTACAATGAGCAGTTCTTC.

The chain links TRBV2 to TRBJ2-5, with a weak D call TRBD1 (5 bases). The CDR3 length is 13 residues. V was clipped by 4 bases and J by 4 bases, with 10 bases between them. In germline, CDR1 is SNHLY, CDR2 FYNNEI. The CDR3 sequence is CASSGGRAETQYF. CDR3 nucleotide sequence: TGTGCCAGCAGTGGGGGCCGCGCAGAGACCCAGTACTTC.

The chain is built from TRBV27 and TRBJ2-2, with TRBD1 matching 7 bases. V lost 2 bases and J lost 7; bases outside the gene matches: 7. The CDR3 length is 15 residues. Germline assignment: CDR1 MNHEY and CDR2 SMNVEV (reference sequence). CDR3 sequence (DNA): TGTGCCAGCAGTTTAGACAGGGTGAGGATCGGGGAGCTGTTTTTT. Translated, it gives CASSLDRVRIGELFF.

The genes are TRBV9 and TRBJ2-5; D may be TRBD1 or TRBD2 (5 bases each). V lost 3 bases and J 3 bases, leaving 18 bases between the germline ends. Germline V gene sequence: CDR1 SGDLS, CDR2 YYNGEE. The CDR3 consists of 16 residues. The chain's CDR3 is CASSATGTRRKETQYF. CDR3 nucleotide sequence: TGTGCCAGCAGCGCTACCGGGACGAGAAGAAAAGAGACCCAGTACTTC.

The chain recombines TRBV27 with TRBJ2-3; 8 nucleotides match TRBD1. With 2 bases clipped from V and 4 bases from J, the junction kept 11 bases outside the gene matches. Germline CDR1 is MNHEY and CDR2 is SMNVEV (reference sequence). The CDR3 has 17 residues. The CDR3 coding sequence is TGTGCCAGCAGTTTAAGTCTCCTCCAGGGGGCATCAGATACGCAGTATTTT. Amino acids: CASSLSLLQGASDTQYF.

The CDR3 loop reads CASSQEEVLTEAFF. The CDR3 DNA reads TGCGCCAGCAGCCAAGAAGAGGTGCTTACTGAAGCTTTCTTT. This rearrangement joins TRBV4-1 to TRBJ1-1; unclear D gene. Trimming left V 0 bases short and J 5 bases short, with 10 bases between. Looked up from germline, CDR1 is MGHRA and CDR2 is YSYEKL. This CDR3 is 14 amino acids long.

The rearrangement links TRBV19 to TRBJ2-7, with 8 bases lining up with TRBD1. V lost 1 base, J lost 4 bases, and 0 bases stayed unmatched. Germline loops: CDR1 LNHDA, CDR2 SQIVND (reference sequence). CDR3 length: 13 residues. CDR3 loop: CASSIGTGYEQYV. The CDR3 DNA is TGTGCCAGTAGTATAGGGACAGGGTACGAGCAGTACGTC.

The DNA for the CDR3 is TGTGCCAGCAGCCAAGATCAGAGCGGGGGCTATGGCTACACCTTC. It encodes CASSQDQSGGYGYTF. This sequence joins TRBV14 and TRBJ1-2; possible D gene TRBD1, 5 bases. This CDR3 comprises 15 residues. V was trimmed by 0 bases and J by 4 bases, leaving 12 bases between them. CDR1 and CDR2 from the germline V gene are SGHDN and FVKESK.

This clone was seen once. The chain carries TRBV15 and TRBJ2-7; D possibly corresponds to TRBD2 (6 bases). This CDR3 is 17 amino acids long. The V gene lost 0 bases and the J gene lost 4 bases, with 19 bases spanning the gap. Looked up from germline, CDR1 is LNHNV and CDR2 is YYDKDF (reference sequence). The CDR3 spells CATSRDSMTSMNYEQYV. For the CDR3, the DNA is TGTGCCACCAGCAGAGATTCGATGACTAGTATGAATTACGAGCAGTACGTC.

The J gene is TRBJ1-1, the V gene TRBV7-6, with 8 bases matching TRBD1. From germline, CDR1 is SGHVS and CDR2 FNYEAQ. The J segment lost 6 bases and the V segment lost 5 bases, leaving 11 bases of the junction unmatched. The CDR3 contains 15 residues. The CDR3: CASSPQDRVRSEAFF. The CDR3 nucleotides are TGTGCCAGCAGCCCCCAGGACAGGGTGCGGTCTGAAGCTTTCTTT.

This sequence joins TRBV12-3 or TRBV12-4 and TRBJ2-1; D is undetermined. The CDR3 runs 12 residues. The ends were cut back, 6 bases at V and 10 bases at J, with 13 bases in the middle. CDR3 protein: CASSPVRSEQFF. In nucleotides, the CDR3 is TGTGCCAGCAGCCCAGTGAGGAGCGAGCAGTTCTTC.

CDR3 DNA: TGTGCCAGCACCGCAGACCTGGGGAACACCGGGGAGCTGTTTTTT. Encoded protein: CASTADLGNTGELFF. This sequence joins TRBV6-5 and TRBJ2-2; D is unclear. This CDR3 has 15 amino acids. The germline CDR1 and CDR2 sequences are MNHEY and SVGAGI. V lost 7 bases, J lost 1 base, and 13 bases lay in between.

Only one count was recorded for this clone. The J gene is TRBJ2-7, the V gene TRBV4-1; the D is unclear. CDR3 length: 14 amino acids. Germline CDR1 MGHRA, CDR2 YSYEKL. V shed 0 bases and J shed 2 bases, with 8 bases lying between them. CDR3 sequence: CASSQDQWAYEQYF. The CDR3 DNA reads as TGCGCCAGCAGCCAAGATCAGTGGGCCTACGAGCAGTACTTC.

CDR3 sequence: CASSLPGLAVTGELFF. Written as DNA, the CDR3 is TGTGCCAGCAGTCTTCCGGGACTAGCGGTGACCGGGGAGCTGTTTTTT. The gene calls are TRBV7-6 and TRBJ2-2; 11 bases are shared with TRBD2. Trimming took 6 bases from V and 5 from J; bases not matched to a gene: 8. The germline CDR1 and CDR2 sequences are SGHVS and FNYEAQ. The CDR3 sequence is 16 residues long.